This T cell receptor (beta chain) came from a study of blood T cell repertoires in COVID-19. Whole-study context: The samples span acute and convalescent COVID-19 from the United States, Italy and Spain. PBMCs, B-cell-depleted T cells, or T cells were the source of the cDNA or gDNA that made up the material.

Authors' processing steps: From reference gene primer amplification, estimates of nucleated cell counts were derived. The table came from immunoSEQ multiplex PCR; TCRdb's copy has only in-frame clones and leaves some out. Clone size and the V and J calls come from that table; the DNA yielded D and trimming. The data contain 150,000 to 200,000 clones, around 85% of them seen just once; the ten biggest clones take up 9.8%. Germline assignment: CDR1 SGHRS and CDR2 YFSETQ. The CDR3 has 15 residues. Trimming cost V 2 bases and J 5 bases, with 14 bases left between them. The V gene is TRBV5-1, the J gene TRBJ2-1; a weak D match, TRBD2 (6 bases). The receptor comes from a woman aged 80 or over with acute or convalescent COVID-19. Source material: peripheral blood. In nucleotides, the CDR3 is TGCGCCAGCAGCTTAGGGGCGGGACTCCACAATGAGCAGTTCTTC. It codes for CASSLGAGLHNEQFF.